This is a list of T cell receptor beta chains from one sample in a study of cytomegalovirus exposure and HLA in healthy donors. The repertoire was sequenced with immunoSEQ multiplex PCR; TCRdb's copy has only in-frame clones and lacks some. Of around 80,000 clones listed, over 60% are singletons. Sequenced material: PBMCs. The receptors come from a male donor in good health and CMV-seropositive. Both conserved end residues are part of each CDR3. The order of the fields is J gene, V gene, CDR3 protein.

j_gene: TRBJ2-2; v_gene: TRBV7-8; CDR3aa: CASGRGGHSNTGELFF
j_gene: TRBJ1-1; v_gene: TRBV15; CDR3aa: CATSKHMYIEAFF
j_gene: TRBJ2-5; v_gene: TRBV5-8; CDR3aa: CASSLAPSGAQETQYF
j_gene: TRBJ2-1; v_gene: TRBV5-4; CDR3aa: CASSLEAGGSYNEQFF
j_gene: TRBJ2-7; v_gene: TRBV4-1; CDR3aa: CASSHPARASYEQYF
j_gene: TRBJ1-4; v_gene: TRBV29-1; CDR3aa: CSVGPGKEKLFF
j_gene: TRBJ2-3; v_gene: TRBV5-6; CDR3aa: CASSPTSGGVGDTQYF
j_gene: TRBJ1-4; v_gene: TRBV4-3; CDR3aa: CASSQGALTTNEKLFF
j_gene: TRBJ2-1; v_gene: TRBV19; CDR3aa: CASSIGTSSFF
j_gene: TRBJ1-4; v_gene: TRBV7-6; CDR3aa: CASSPSAYREKLFF
j_gene: TRBJ2-5; v_gene: TRBV29-1; CDR3aa: CSVGQGAGETQYF
j_gene: TRBJ2-3; v_gene: TRBV7-2; CDR3aa: CASSVTSGPVTDTQYF
j_gene: TRBJ2-1; v_gene: TRBV11-1; CDR3aa: CASSLRFRTGLDNEQFF
j_gene: TRBJ1-5; v_gene: TRBV2; CDR3aa: CASRTESNQPQHF
j_gene: TRBJ2-1; v_gene: TRBV7-9; CDR3aa: CASSPDSNNEQFF
j_gene: TRBJ2-1; v_gene: TRBV7-3; CDR3aa: CASSFLGLAGESEQFF
j_gene: TRBJ1-1; v_gene: TRBV30; CDR3aa: CAWRLSGGHTEAFF
j_gene: TRBJ2-3; v_gene: TRBV7-8; CDR3aa: CASSLERGSDTQYF
j_gene: TRBJ1-1; v_gene: TRBV6-5; CDR3aa: CASSYIRMNTEAFF
j_gene: TRBJ2-5; v_gene: TRBV6-5; CDR3aa: CASSLLVETQYF
j_gene: TRBJ2-1; v_gene: TRBV9; CDR3aa: CASNPVSGNEQFF
j_gene: TRBJ1-2; v_gene: TRBV9; CDR3aa: CASSQGTGYTF
j_gene: TRBJ1-4; v_gene: TRBV5-5; CDR3aa: CASSLIELDEKLFF
j_gene: TRBJ1-1; v_gene: TRBV15; CDR3aa: CATSRERLSTEAFF
j_gene: TRBJ1-1; v_gene: TRBV7-2; CDR3aa: CASSPGGNTEAFF
j_gene: TRBJ2-7; v_gene: TRBV27; CDR3aa: CASSLAGNYEQYF
j_gene: TRBJ2-1; v_gene: TRBV7-9; CDR3aa: CASSFLRGNNEQFF
j_gene: TRBJ2-4; v_gene: TRBV27; CDR3aa: CASQRSEVENIQYF
j_gene: TRBJ2-7; v_gene: TRBV2; CDR3aa: CASSGGQGGGEQYF
j_gene: TRBJ1-1; v_gene: TRBV28; CDR3aa: CASSPGGEAFF
j_gene: TRBJ1-4; v_gene: TRBV5-4; CDR3aa: CASSTGGGLTNEKLFF
j_gene: TRBJ2-3; v_gene: TRBV30; CDR3aa: CAWSVLRLAGYTQYF
j_gene: TRBJ2-7; v_gene: TRBV7-9; CDR3aa: CASSPLRGQGSTWGEQYF
j_gene: TRBJ2-2; v_gene: TRBV6-1; CDR3aa: CASSEAIAGVRTGELFF
j_gene: TRBJ1-2; v_gene: TRBV28; CDR3aa: CASSPDGQGARGYTF
j_gene: TRBJ2-2; v_gene: TRBV9; CDR3aa: CASSVSPAGGTGELFF
j_gene: TRBJ2-5; v_gene: TRBV15; CDR3aa: CATSRDSGRETQYF
j_gene: TRBJ2-7; v_gene: TRBV30; CDR3aa: CAWRSWEGLSYEQYF
j_gene: TRBJ2-3; v_gene: TRBV10-3; CDR3aa: CAIQGQGVTDTQYF
j_gene: TRBJ1-1; v_gene: TRBV27; CDR3aa: CASSLSISRPGTGGMNTEAFF
j_gene: TRBJ2-3; v_gene: TRBV2; CDR3aa: CASSGGRGGASTDTQYF
j_gene: TRBJ1-1; v_gene: TRBV5-1; CDR3aa: CASSWAGAEAFF
j_gene: TRBJ1-3; v_gene: TRBV6-1; CDR3aa: CASSAYTGGNTIYF
j_gene: TRBJ1-1; v_gene: TRBV2; CDR3aa: CASSVETGVTEAFF
j_gene: TRBJ2-7; v_gene: TRBV5-4; CDR3aa: CASSPAGPYEQYF
j_gene: TRBJ2-7; v_gene: TRBV29-1; CDR3aa: CSGTGGRGYEQYF
j_gene: TRBJ1-1; v_gene: TRBV5-4; CDR3aa: CASSHPRVRKAFF
j_gene: TRBJ1-5; v_gene: TRBV15; CDR3aa: CATSRDIDQAGDPGQPQHF
j_gene: TRBJ1-6; v_gene: TRBV5-1; CDR3aa: CATGGSESNSPLHF
j_gene: TRBJ2-2; v_gene: TRBV2; CDR3aa: CASSWTITGELFF
j_gene: TRBJ1-1; v_gene: TRBV10-3; CDR3aa: CAISEGEVAEAFF